This TCR beta chain was sequenced during a study of shared T cell receptors in the human thymus. CDR1 MDHEN and CDR2 SYDVKM come from the germline V gene. This CDR3 spans 17 amino acids. V lost 0 bases, J lost 7 bases, and 13 bases stayed unmatched. The assay was immunoSEQ multiplex PCR, and TCRdb's table has in-frame clones only and misses some. This sample has over 650,000 clones, with over 75% found just once. The same data also contributed to another study, on human thymus T cells.

This rearrangement joins TRBV28 to TRBJ1-2; TRBD1 matches at 8 bases. Material: thymocytes. This receptor was taken from a boy under two years old with a congenital heart defect. The CDR3 DNA reads TGTGCCAGCAGTTTATGGGACAGGGCATCGGCAAGGGGTGGCTACACCTTC. Translating gives CASSLWDRASARGGYTF.